This is a list of T cell receptor beta chains from one sample in a study of T cell responses to AZD1222 COVID-19 vaccine. Method: immunoSEQ multiplex PCR; TCRdb's copy keeps in-frame clones and lacks some. The sample contains about 180,000 clones, almost 90% of which appear only once. Here the sequenced sample was peripheral blood, taken 28 days after the second AZD1222 dose. These receptors originate from an adult who received the AZD1222 COVID-19 vaccine. CDR3s include the opening cysteine and the closing phenylalanine or tryptophan. D genes are given only for firm matches. Clone size is shown for a subset of rows, as once, few, many or a class of expanded clone.

abundance	v_gene	d_gene	j_gene	CDR3aa	CDR3nt
.	TRBV5-1	TRBD1	TRBJ1-1	CASSRTGDTEAFF	TGCGCCAGCAGCCGAACAGGGGATACTGAAGCTTTCTTT
.	TRBV7-8	TRBD1	TRBJ2-6	CASSLRGQGVSGANVLTF	TGTGCCAGCAGCTTAAGGGGACAGGGTGTGTCTGGGGCCAACGTCCTGACTTTC
.	TRBV4-3	.	TRBJ1-5	CASSQDWVSDSNQPQHF	TGCGCCAGCAGCCAAGATTGGGTGTCGGATAGCAATCAGCCCCAGCATTTT
.	TRBV5-6	.	TRBJ1-2	CASSPRGGSGYTF	TGTGCCAGCAGCCCGCGGGGAGGTAGTGGCTACACCTTC
once	TRBV3-1/TRBV3-2	.	TRBJ2-2	CASSQLGSLTGELFF	TGTGCCAGCAGCCAATTGGGGTCCCTCACCGGGGAGCTGTTTTTT
.	TRBV29-1	TRBD1	TRBJ1-1	CSAEKGGQGGEAFF	TGCAGCGCGGAGAAAGGGGGACAGGGGGGTGAAGCTTTCTTT
.	TRBV19	TRBD1	TRBJ2-1	CASSTSGGREQFF	TGTGCCAGTAGTACATCAGGGGGCCGTGAGCAGTTCTTC
.	TRBV4-1	TRBD1	TRBJ1-4	CASSPLIGRDRGNEKLFF	TGCGCCAGCAGCCCCTTAATTGGGCGGGACAGGGGAAATGAAAAACTGTTTTTT
.	TRBV19	.	TRBJ2-3	CASSSAGTDTQYF	TGTGCCAGTAGTAGTGCGGGCACAGATACGCAGTATTTT
few	TRBV19	TRBD1	TRBJ1-3	CASTLDRASGNTIYF	TGTGCCAGTACCCTGGACAGGGCCTCTGGAAACACCATATATTTT
.	TRBV3-1/TRBV3-2	TRBD1	TRBJ1-3	CASSQDLVGQGGNTIYF	TGTGCCAGCAGCCAAGATCTTGTGGGACAGGGGGGAAACACCATATATTTT
few	TRBV29-1	.	TRBJ1-1	CSVGAAFNTEAFF	TGCAGCGTTGGGGCCGCATTTAACACTGAAGCTTTCTTT
.	TRBV6-2/TRBV6-3	TRBD1	TRBJ2-1	CASSLRQGYNEQFF	TGTGCCAGCAGTCTCCGACAGGGGTACAATGAGCAGTTCTTC
.	TRBV4-1	TRBD1	TRBJ2-1	CASSHHAPGTVYNEQFF	TGCGCCAGCAGCCATCACGCCCCCGGGACAGTTTACAATGAGCAGTTCTTC
.	TRBV7-2	.	TRBJ2-2	CASSLGTGELFF	TGTGCCAGCAGCTTAGGTACCGGGGAGCTGTTTTTT
.	TRBV7-2	TRBD2	TRBJ2-2	CASSFLRGGRSTGELFF	TGTGCCAGCAGCTTTCTCCGGGGGGGCCGGAGTACCGGGGAGCTGTTTTTT
.	TRBV3-1/TRBV3-2	TRBD2	TRBJ2-5	CASSLSPSGSGTQYF	TGTGCCAGCAGCCTCAGCCCTAGCGGTTCGGGCACCCAGTACTTC